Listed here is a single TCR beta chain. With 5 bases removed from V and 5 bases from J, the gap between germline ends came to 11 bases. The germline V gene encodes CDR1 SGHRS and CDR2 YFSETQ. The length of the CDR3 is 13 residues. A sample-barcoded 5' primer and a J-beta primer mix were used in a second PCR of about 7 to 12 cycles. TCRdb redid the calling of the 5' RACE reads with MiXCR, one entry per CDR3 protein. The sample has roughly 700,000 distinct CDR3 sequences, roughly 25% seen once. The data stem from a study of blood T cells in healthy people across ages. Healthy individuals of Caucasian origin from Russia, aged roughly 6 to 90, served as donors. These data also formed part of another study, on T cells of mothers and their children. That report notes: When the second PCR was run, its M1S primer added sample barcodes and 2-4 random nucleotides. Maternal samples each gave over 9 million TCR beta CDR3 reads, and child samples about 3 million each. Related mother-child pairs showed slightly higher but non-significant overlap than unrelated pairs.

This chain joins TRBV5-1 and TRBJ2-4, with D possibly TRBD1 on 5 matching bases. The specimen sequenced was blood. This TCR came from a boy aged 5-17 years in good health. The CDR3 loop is CASRSDSENIQYF. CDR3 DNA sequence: TGCGCCAGCAGATCTGACAGTGAAAACATTCAGTACTTC. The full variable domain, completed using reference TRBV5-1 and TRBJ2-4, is KAGVTQTPRYLIKTRGQQVTLSCSPISGHRSVSWYQQTPGQGLQFLFEYFSETQRNKGNFPGRFSGRQFSNSRSEMNVSTLELGDSALYLCASRSDSENIQYFGAGTRLSVL.